This entry lists 24 T cell receptor beta chains sequenced from one sample in a study of identical twins. Each CDR3 protein is one row after TCRdb ran MiXCR on the 5' RACE reads. This table holds hundreds of thousands of distinct CDR3 sequences, roughly 20% found once. These data were also filed under a second study, of T cells expressing NK-cell markers.

Input material: PBMCs. The receptors originated from a woman under 30 in good health.

V and J are TRBV6-1 and TRBJ1-3; D is perhaps TRBD1 (6 bases). CDR1 MNHNS and CDR2 SASEGT come from the germline V gene. Trimming took 4 bases from V and 4 from J, leaving 11 bases between them. The length of the CDR3 is 14 residues. CDR3 amino acids: CASSVQGQGNTIYF. The CDR3 DNA is TGTGCCAGCAGTGTTCAGGGGCAAGGAAACACCATATATTTT.

The J gene is TRBJ2-2, the V gene TRBV12-3 or TRBV12-4, with 10 nucleotides matching TRBD1. After removal of 6 bases from V and 3 bases from J, the junction contained 10 bases not matched to a gene. The CDR3 is 17 amino acids. This CDR3 reads CASRSWGTGDDTGELFF. The DNA of the CDR3 is TGTGCCAGCAGGTCTTGGGGGACAGGGGACGACACCGGGGAGCTGTTTTTT.

This clonotype occurred a few times. V usage is TRBV6-5 and J usage is TRBJ2-1; unclear D gene. CDR1 is MNHEY, CDR2 SVGAGI, per germline. V was clipped by 2 bases and J by 4 bases, with 12 bases between them. This CDR3 comprises 15 residues. The CDR3 loop reads CASSYQEAQYNEQFF. CDR3 bases: TGTGCCAGCAGTTACCAAGAGGCACAGTACAATGAGCAGTTCTTC.

This clonotype was seen more than once but under ten times. This chain links TRBV20-1 with TRBJ2-7; perhaps TRBD1 as D (5 bases). Germline values: CDR1 DFQATT, CDR2 SNEGSKA (reference sequence). The CDR3 spans 15 residues. V was pared by 3 bases and J by 7 bases, with 22 bases between. The CDR3 nucleotides read TGCAGTGCTAGGAAGGGGCTCCCCCCCCTTGAGGAGCAGTACTTC. This encodes CSARKGLPPLEEQYF.

The rearrangement uses TRBV2 and TRBJ1-1; unclear D gene. Trimming stripped 3 bases from V and 1 base from J, with 6 bases between. The CDR3 is made up of 13 amino acids. Germline loops: CDR1 SNHLY, CDR2 FYNNEI. The CDR3 coding sequence is TGTGCCAGCAGTGATGTGGAGAACACTGAAGCTTTCTTT. As protein: CASSDVENTEAFF.

Only a few counts were recorded for this clonotype. The chain recombines TRBV10-3 with TRBJ1-1; unclear D gene. Trimming removed 5 bases at V and 2 bases at J, with 9 bases between. Germline V gene sequence: CDR1 ENHRY, CDR2 SYGVKD. The CDR3 totals 13 residues. The CDR3 loop reads CAISLDGNTEAFF. The CDR3 DNA reads TGTGCCATCAGTCTAGATGGAAACACTGAAGCTTTCTTT.

This clonotype was seen more than once but under ten times. This sequence joins TRBV28 and TRBJ2-3; D might be TRBD1 (6 bases). The V gene lost 6 bases and the J gene lost 3 bases, with 10 bases spanning the gap. The germline gives CDR1 MDHEN, CDR2 SYDVKM. The CDR3 extends over 13 amino acids. CDR3 DNA: TGTGCCAGCAGCCAAACAGGGACAGATACGCAGTATTTT. It yields the protein CASSQTGTDTQYF.

The chain links TRBV10-1 to TRBJ2-2; D is possibly TRBD2 (5 bases). From germline, CDR1 is WNHNN and CDR2 SYGVQD (reference sequence). This CDR3 is 14 amino acids long. V dropped 4 bases and J dropped 5 bases, with 11 bases sitting between them. The CDR3, as DNA: TGCGCCAGCAGTGCGGTGGTAGCGACCGGGGAGCTGTTTTTT. Translated: CASSAVVATGELFF.

This clonotype was seen more than once but under ten times. The gene calls are TRBV25-1 and TRBJ2-7; possibly TRBD2 for D (7 bases). CDR3 length equals 16 residues. Germline CDR1 MGHDK, CDR2 SYGVNS. The germline V and J ends were trimmed by 2 bases and 3 bases, with 17 bases remaining between them. This CDR3 reads CASSEEGGRLIYEQYF. The CDR3 nucleotides are TGTGCCAGCAGTGAAGAGGGGGGGCGCCTTATCTACGAGCAGTACTTC.

The chain has TRBV2 and TRBJ2-5; 8 bases are a match to TRBD2. The CDR3 is 15 residues long. Germline assignment: CDR1 SNHLY and CDR2 FYNNEI. Trimming removed 6 bases from V and 9 bases from J; junction bases left unmatched: 15. The CDR3 DNA follows: TGTGCCAGCAGAGATCACGGGGGGGAGGTTGTGGCCCAGTACTTC. Its protein is CASRDHGGEVVAQYF.

This clonotype was counted at least ten times. This chain connects TRBV12-3 or TRBV12-4 to TRBJ2-6; D is perhaps TRBD1 (6 bases). CDR3 length: 16 residues. Trimming stripped 7 bases from V and 0 bases from J, with 13 bases between. The CDR3 sequence is CASTWTVSSGANVLTF. The CDR3 bases are TGTGCCAGCACCTGGACAGTATCCTCTGGGGCCAACGTCCTGACTTTC.

The rearrangement uses TRBV20-1 and TRBJ1-1; TRBD1 matches 7 bases. Germline V lookup: CDR1 DFQATT, CDR2 SNEGSKA (reference sequence). After removal of 3 bases from V and 7 bases from J, the junction contained 11 bases not matched to a gene. This CDR3 comprises 14 residues. CDR3 in DNA: TGCAGTGCTAGGCCGGGACAGCTAAATTATGAAGCTTTCTTT. It codes for CSARPGQLNYEAFF.

This clonotype was counted a few times. The rearrangement uses TRBV12-3 or TRBV12-4 and TRBJ2-3; D is tentatively TRBD1 or TRBD2 (7 bases each). V was cut by 4 bases and J by 4 bases, with 15 bases left in between. This CDR3 has 15 residues. CDR3 amino acids: CASSYSGRGPDTQYF. The CDR3 bases are TGTGCCAGCAGTTATTCTGGGAGGGGGCCAGATACGCAGTATTTT.

This clonotype was counted between two and nine times. This chain uses TRBV20-1 with TRBJ2-7, with D possibly being TRBD1 (5 bases). The length of the CDR3 is 12 residues. The ends were cut back, 3 bases at V and 5 bases at J, with 11 bases in the middle. Looked up from germline, CDR1 is DFQATT and CDR2 is SNEGSKA (reference sequence). CDR3 sequence: CSASRQGNEQYF. The CDR3 DNA reads TGCAGTGCTAGCCGGCAGGGAAACGAGCAGTACTTC.

The chain has TRBV29-1 and TRBJ2-3; D possibly matches TRBD1 or TRBD2 (6 bases each). This CDR3 spans 15 amino acids. Germline CDR1 reads SQVTM; CDR2 reads ANQGSEA. V was cut by 6 bases and J by 2 bases, with 18 bases left in between. The CDR3 coding sequence is TGCAGCGTAGATGCGAGGGGGGCTGTCACAGATACGCAGTATTTT. As protein: CSVDARGAVTDTQYF.

The genes are TRBV7-9 and TRBJ2-1; 9 positions agree with TRBD1. CDR1 SEHNR and CDR2 FQNEAQ come from the germline V gene (reference sequence). The CDR3 loop spans 16 amino acids. V was pared by 4 bases and J by 7 bases, with 11 bases of the junction left unmatched. The CDR3 DNA follows: TGTGCCAGCAGCTCCCCGACTGACAGGGGGGGGAATGAGCAGTTCTTC. This gives the protein CASSSPTDRGGNEQFF.

This chain uses TRBV20-1 with TRBJ2-3, with TRBD1 matching 8 bases. Trimming removed 6 bases from V and 1 base from J; junction bases left unmatched: 9. The length of the CDR3 is 15 residues. The germline V gene encodes CDR1 DFQATT and CDR2 SNEGSKA (reference sequence). CDR3 amino acids: CSAAGQGARTDTQYF. CDR3 nucleotide sequence: TGCAGTGCCGCCGGGCAGGGGGCCCGCACAGATACGCAGTATTTT.

This clonotype was observed a single time. The chain has TRBV6-1 and TRBJ2-1, with 12 bases aligning to TRBD1. V was pared by 7 bases and J by 2 bases, with 3 bases of the junction left unmatched. The germline V gene encodes CDR1 MNHNS and CDR2 SASEGT. This CDR3 region has 15 residues. CDR3 nucleotide sequence: TGTGCCAGCATTGGGACAGGGGGCCCCTACAATGAGCAGTTCTTC. The encoded protein is CASIGTGGPYNEQFF.

The V gene is TRBV20-1, the J gene TRBJ2-3; 8 nucleotides line up with TRBD2. Losses at the gene ends were 5 bases for V and 1 base for J; bases not matched to a gene: 5. Germline values: CDR1 DFQATT, CDR2 SNEGSKA (reference sequence). The CDR3 is 14 residues long. The CDR3 loop reads CSASSGGGTDTQYF. CDR3 DNA sequence: TGCAGTGCTTCCTCGGGGGGGGGCACAGATACGCAGTATTTT.

This chain connects TRBV7-8 to TRBJ2-1; no clear D. Germline V lookup: CDR1 SGHVS, CDR2 FQNEAQ. V lost 7 bases, J lost 12 bases, and 13 bases lay in between. The CDR3 is 11 residues long. The CDR3 bases are TGTGCCAGCAAGTTACTACTCTGGCAGTTCTTC. This encodes CASKLLLWQFF. Full variable domain (rest looked up from reference TRBV7-8 and TRBJ2-1): GAGVSQSPRYKVAKRGQDVALRCDPISGHVSLFWYQQALGQGPEFLTYFQNEAQLDKSGLPSDRFFAERPEGSVSTLKIQRTQQEDSAVYLCASKLLLWQFFGPGTRLTVL.

V and J are TRBV9 and TRBJ2-5; D tentatively fits TRBD1 or TRBD2 (5 bases each). Germline assignment: CDR1 SGDLS and CDR2 YYNGEE. V was clipped by 4 bases and J by 5 bases, with 15 bases between them. The CDR3 extends over 14 amino acids. The CDR3 region is CASSRDGLWETQYF. CDR3 DNA sequence: TGTGCCAGCAGCCGGGACGGCCTGTGGGAGACCCAGTACTTC.

The chain links TRBV3-1 to TRBJ2-5; D gene unclear. CDR3 length: 14 residues. From germline, CDR1 is LGHDT and CDR2 YNNKEL (reference sequence). The ends were cut back, 2 bases at V and 5 bases at J, with 12 bases in the middle. The CDR3 spells CASSQWTITETQYF. CDR3 DNA: TGTGCCAGCAGCCAATGGACGATCACGGAGACCCAGTACTTC.

The chain recombines TRBV29-1 with TRBJ2-1, with 12 bases matching TRBD2. CDR3 size: 17 residues. Trimming at V came to 5 bases and at J to 0 bases, leaving 8 bases not matched to a gene. Germline CDR1 reads SQVTM; CDR2 reads ANQGSEA. This CDR3 reads CSVFTSGRLSSYNEQFF. CDR3 nucleotide sequence: TGCAGCGTTTTTACTAGCGGGAGGTTGAGCTCCTACAATGAGCAGTTCTTC.

A few counts support this clonotype. V gene TRBV5-1 combines with J gene TRBJ2-1; D is ambiguous. This CDR3 region has 15 residues. Germline V gene sequence: CDR1 SGHRS, CDR2 YFSETQ. V gave up 0 bases and J gave up 3 bases, with 10 bases separating them. The CDR3 DNA reads TGCGCCAGCAGCTTGGAACGGGCGAGCTACAATGAGCAGTTCTTC. This sequence encodes CASSLERASYNEQFF.